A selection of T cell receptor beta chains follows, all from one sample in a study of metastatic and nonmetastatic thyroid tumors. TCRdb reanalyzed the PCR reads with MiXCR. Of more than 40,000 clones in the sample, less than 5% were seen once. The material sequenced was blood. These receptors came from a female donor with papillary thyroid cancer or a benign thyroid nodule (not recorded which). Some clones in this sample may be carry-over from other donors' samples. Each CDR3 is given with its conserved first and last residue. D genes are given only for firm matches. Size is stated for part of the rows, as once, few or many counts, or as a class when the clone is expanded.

DNA: TGCAGTGCTAGAAAGGCTCGATCTAAGGAGACCCAGTACTTC
CDR3: CSARKARSKETQYF
size: NA
length: 14
V: TRBV20-1
J: TRBJ2-5
D: NA

DNA: TGTGCCAGCAGCTTGACAGGGGTTGGGACAGATACGCAGTATTTT
CDR3: CASSLTGVGTDTQYF
size: many
length: 15
V: TRBV7-8
J: TRBJ2-3
D: TRBD1

DNA: TGCAGTGCTAGACGTCTGAACACTGAAGCTTTCTTT
CDR3: CSARRLNTEAFF
size: few
length: 12
V: TRBV20-1
J: TRBJ1-1
D: NA

DNA: TGTGCCAGCAGTGACTCCCATGGGGCACATACGCAGTATTTT
CDR3: CASSDSHGAHTQYF
size: NA
length: 14
V: TRBV6-2/TRBV6-3
J: TRBJ2-3
D: NA

DNA: TGTGCCAGCAGTTTTTCCCAGGGTATGGGTCGTGGCTACACCTTC
CDR3: CASSFSQGMGRGYTF
size: few
length: 15
V: TRBV6-9
J: TRBJ1-2
D: NA

DNA: TGTGCCAGCAGTACTGGGGCCAACGTCCTGACTTTC
CDR3: CASSTGANVLTF
size: many
length: 12
V: TRBV28
J: TRBJ2-6
D: NA

DNA: TGTGCCAGCAGTGAGGGGTTAGGGGGTCAAGAGACCCAGTACTTC
CDR3: CASSEGLGGQETQYF
size: many
length: 15
V: TRBV2
J: TRBJ2-5
D: NA

DNA: TGTGCCAGTGTGGGGACAGCTAACTATGGCTACACCTTC
CDR3: CASVGTANYGYTF
size: many
length: 13
V: TRBV2
J: TRBJ1-2
D: TRBD1

DNA: TGTGCCACCAGTGATTTATCGGGTTCTTTGAGCTCCTATAATTCACCCCTCCACTTT
CDR3: CATSDLSGSLSSYNSPLHF
size: many
length: 19
V: TRBV24-1
J: TRBJ1-6
D: NA

DNA: TGTGCCGGGGGGGGGGAGGGAACAGATACGCAGTATTTT
CDR3: CAGGGEGTDTQYF
size: NA
length: 13
V: TRBV6-1
J: TRBJ2-3
D: TRBD2

DNA: TGTGCCAGCAGCTTAGACAGGACAGGGGTCGGCGAGCAGTACTTC
CDR3: CASSLDRTGVGEQYF
size: many
length: 15
V: TRBV11-3
J: TRBJ2-7
D: TRBD1

DNA: TGTGCCAGCAGTTCGACTAGGGGCACGGATACGCAGTATTTT
CDR3: CASSSTRGTDTQYF
size: many
length: 14
V: TRBV12-3/TRBV12-4
J: TRBJ2-3
D: NA

DNA: TGTGCCAGCAGCTCTACAGTGACTAATTCACCCCTCCACTTT
CDR3: CASSSTVTNSPLHF
size: few
length: 14
V: TRBV27
J: TRBJ1-6
D: NA